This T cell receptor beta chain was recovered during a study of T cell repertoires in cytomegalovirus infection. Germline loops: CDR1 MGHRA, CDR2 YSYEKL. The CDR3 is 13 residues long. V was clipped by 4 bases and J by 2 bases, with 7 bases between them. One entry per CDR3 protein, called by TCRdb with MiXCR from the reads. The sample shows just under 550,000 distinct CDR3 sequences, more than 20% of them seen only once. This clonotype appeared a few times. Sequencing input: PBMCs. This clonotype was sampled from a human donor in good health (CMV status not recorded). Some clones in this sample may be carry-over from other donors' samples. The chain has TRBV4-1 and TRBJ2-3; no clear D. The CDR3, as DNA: TGCGCCAGCAGCCCCTATAACACAGATACGCAGTATTTT. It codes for CASSPYNTDTQYF.